Listed below are T cell receptor beta chains from one sample, sequenced in a study of blood T cells in healthy people across ages. In TCRdb, the 5' RACE reads were re-called with MiXCR into one record per CDR3 protein. Of around 800,000 distinct CDR3 sequences listed, less than 70% are singletons. The sample was blood. All receptors derive from a man at least 80 years old in good health. The CDR3 runs from the conserved cysteine through the conserved F or W. D genes are given only for firm matches. Size is omitted from some rows. Given values are once, few, many or a class for expanded clones.

NA TRBJ2-3 TRBV29-1 TRBD2 CSVVGLGGSTDTQYF TGCAGCGTTGTAGGACTAGGAGGGAGCACAGATACGCAGTATTTT
many TRBJ1-2 TRBV6-1 NA CASSEDGLPRDGYTF TGTGCCAGCAGTGAAGATGGCCTGCCGAGGGATGGCTACACCTTC
many TRBJ2-7 TRBV2 TRBD2 CASRRGLTYEQYF TGTGCCAGCAGGAGGGGACTAACCTACGAGCAGTACTTC
NA TRBJ2-7 TRBV10-3 TRBD2 CAISTMTSGSSYEQYF TGTGCCATCAGCACCATGACTAGCGGGAGTTCCTACGAGCAGTACTTC
NA TRBJ2-2 TRBV7-8 TRBD1 CASSHPGQANTGELFF TGTGCCAGCAGCCATCCGGGACAGGCGAACACCGGGGAGCTGTTTTTT
few TRBJ1-6 TRBV6-6 NA CASREGWGNSPLHF TGTGCCAGCAGAGAGGGATGGGGTAATTCACCCCTCCACTTT
NA TRBJ2-7 TRBV6-6 NA CASSPTAGTHYEQYF TGTGCCAGCAGCCCTACCGCCGGGACACATTACGAGCAGTACTTC
NA TRBJ2-7 TRBV3-1 TRBD2 CASSEGTSGRLVSEQYF TGTGCCAGCAGCGAGGGGACTAGCGGGAGGTTGGTATCCGAGCAGTACTTC
few TRBJ2-4 TRBV29-1 TRBD1 CSVETAGTGENIQYF TGCAGCGTCGAGACGGCCGGGACAGGAGAAAACATTCAGTACTTC
once TRBJ1-1 TRBV20-1 NA CSASPGVTSGLAFF TGCAGTGCTAGCCCGGGCGTCACTTCGGGGCTCGCTTTCTTT
NA TRBJ2-1 TRBV12-3/TRBV12-4 TRBD2 CAGSLTSGRGNEQFF TGTGCCGGCAGTTTGACTAGCGGGAGAGGGAATGAGCAGTTCTTC
NA TRBJ2-2 TRBV9 TRBD1 CASSVGTGATGELFF TGTGCCAGCAGCGTCGGGACAGGGGCCACCGGGGAGCTGTTTTTT
NA TRBJ2-5 TRBV9 TRBD2 CASSRGLAVQETQYF TGTGCCAGCAGCCGGGGACTAGCGGTCCAAGAGACCCAGTACTTC
NA TRBJ2-7 TRBV9 NA CASSVAGHTSYEQYF TGTGCCAGCAGCGTAGCTGGGCATACCTCCTACGAGCAGTACTTC
NA TRBJ2-7 TRBV27 NA CASSPGLGAQSPYEQYF TGTGCCAGCAGTCCGGGTTTGGGCGCCCAAAGTCCCTACGAGCAGTACTTC
NA TRBJ1-2 TRBV20-1 TRBD1 CSASGQGGWGYTF TGCAGTGCTTCGGGACAGGGGGGTTGGGGCTACACCTTC
NA TRBJ2-1 TRBV10-3 NA CAISAGGEQFF TGTGCCATCAGTGCCGGGGGTGAGCAGTTCTTC
NA TRBJ1-1 TRBV19 TRBD1 CASSIRTGRLNTEAFF TGTGCCAGTAGTATCCGGACAGGTCGCCTTAACACTGAAGCTTTCTTT
few TRBJ2-1 TRBV6-2/TRBV6-3 NA CAIVRDSTDNEQFF TGTGCCATCGTTAGGGACTCGACAGACAATGAGCAGTTCTTC
NA TRBJ1-2 TRBV20-1 NA CSARGRAGWIPLYGYTF TGCAGTGCTAGAGGCCGGGCAGGGTGGATTCCCCTCTATGGCTACACCTTC
few TRBJ2-7 TRBV29-1 NA CSVSVSGEQYF TGCAGCGTCTCCGTATCTGGCGAGCAGTACTTC
NA TRBJ2-7 TRBV20-1 NA CSAGTSYEQYF TGCAGTGCTGGGACATCCTACGAGCAGTACTTC
NA TRBJ2-3 TRBV6-5 TRBD2 CASSLAGAITDTQYF TGTGCCAGCAGTCTAGCGGGAGCAATTACAGATACGCAGTATTTT
once TRBJ1-4 TRBV10-3 NA CAISAQVANGKLFF TGTGCCATCAGTGCCCAGGTGGCTAATGGAAAACTGTTTTTT
NA TRBJ2-3 TRBV12-3/TRBV12-4 NA CASRDAASRTSTDTQYF TGTGCCAGCAGAGACGCGGCTAGCAGAACCAGCACAGATACGCAGTATTTT
few TRBJ2-3 TRBV29-1 NA CSVDATDTQYF TGCAGCGTTGATGCCACAGATACGCAGTATTTT
NA TRBJ1-5 TRBV25-1 NA CASSPLAANQPQHF TGTGCCAGCAGTCCCCTCGCGGCCAATCAGCCCCAGCATTTT
NA TRBJ1-1 TRBV20-1 NA CSAGDRPGNAEAFF TGCAGTGCTGGAGATCGTCCGGGGAACGCTGAAGCTTTCTTT
few TRBJ1-5 TRBV29-1 TRBD1 CSVCDRVNQPQHF TGCAGCGTTTGCGACAGGGTAAATCAGCCCCAGCATTTT
few TRBJ2-7 TRBV20-1 NA CSARDPISGSSYEQYF TGCAGTGCTAGAGACCCCATTAGTGGGAGTAGTTACGAGCAGTACTTC
NA TRBJ2-2 TRBV14 NA CASSLHTTGELFF TGTGCCAGCAGCCTTCATACCACCGGGGAGCTGTTTTTT
NA TRBJ1-2 TRBV27 TRBD1 CASSPHRDRGHGYTF TGTGCCAGCAGTCCTCACCGGGACAGGGGCCATGGCTACACCTTC
few TRBJ2-7 TRBV18 TRBD2 CASSPADSSGKGEQYF TGTGCCAGCTCACCAGCCGACTCTAGCGGGAAGGGCGAGCAGTACTTC
few TRBJ2-7 TRBV20-1 NA CSARGRHPNEQYF TGCAGTGCTAGGGGCCGACATCCCAATGAGCAGTACTTC
many TRBJ1-1 TRBV7-2 NA CASSLVGGAQNTEAFF TGTGCCAGCAGCTTAGTCGGGGGGGCGCAGAACACTGAAGCTTTCTTT
NA TRBJ2-7 TRBV2 TRBD2 CASSELAGEGYEQYF TGTGCCAGCAGTGAACTAGCGGGAGAAGGGTACGAGCAGTACTTC
NA TRBJ2-7 TRBV5-1 TRBD2 CASSSGLAEAPGEQYF TGCGCCAGCAGCTCTGGACTAGCGGAGGCGCCCGGCGAGCAGTACTTC
NA TRBJ1-6 TRBV20-1 NA CSARMGRRNSPLHF TGCAGTGCGCGGATGGGACGTCGCAATTCACCCCTCCACTTT
NA TRBJ2-3 TRBV29-1 NA CSVEGNRYAYF TGCAGCGTCGAGGGGAACAGATACGCGTATTTT
NA TRBJ2-7 TRBV4-1 NA CASSLRTVPYEQYF TGCGCCAGCAGCCTCCGGACAGTACCCTACGAGCAGTACTTC